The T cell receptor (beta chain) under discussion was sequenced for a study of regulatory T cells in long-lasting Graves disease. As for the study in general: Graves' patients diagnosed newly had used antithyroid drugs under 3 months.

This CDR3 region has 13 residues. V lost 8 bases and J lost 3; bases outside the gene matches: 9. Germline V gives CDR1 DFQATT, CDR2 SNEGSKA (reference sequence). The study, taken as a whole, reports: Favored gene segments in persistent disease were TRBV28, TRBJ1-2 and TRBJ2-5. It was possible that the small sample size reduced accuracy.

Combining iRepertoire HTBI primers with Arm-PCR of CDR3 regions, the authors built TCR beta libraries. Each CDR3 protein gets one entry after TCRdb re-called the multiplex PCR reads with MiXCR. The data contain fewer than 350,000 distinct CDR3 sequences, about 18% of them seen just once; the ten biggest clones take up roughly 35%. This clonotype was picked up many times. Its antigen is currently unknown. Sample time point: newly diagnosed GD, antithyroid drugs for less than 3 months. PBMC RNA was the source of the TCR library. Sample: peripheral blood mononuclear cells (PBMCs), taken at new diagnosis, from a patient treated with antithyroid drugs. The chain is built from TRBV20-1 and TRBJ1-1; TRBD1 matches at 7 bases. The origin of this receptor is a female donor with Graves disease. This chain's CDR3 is CSSSSGGYTEAFF. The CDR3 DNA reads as TGCAGTTCTTCCTCAGGGGGGTACACTGAAGCTTTCTTT.